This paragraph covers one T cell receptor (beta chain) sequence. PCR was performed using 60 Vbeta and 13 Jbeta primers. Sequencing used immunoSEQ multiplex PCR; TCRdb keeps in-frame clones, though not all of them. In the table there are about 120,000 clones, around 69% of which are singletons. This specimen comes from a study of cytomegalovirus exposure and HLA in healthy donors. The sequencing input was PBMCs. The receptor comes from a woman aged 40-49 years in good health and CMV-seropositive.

DNA for the CDR3: TGTGCCAGCAGACGGACAGGGGACACCGGGGAGCTGTTTTTT. Encoded protein: CASRRTGDTGELFF. The rearrangement links TRBV6-5 to TRBJ2-2, with 9 bases fitting TRBD1. Germline values: CDR1 MNHEY, CDR2 SVGAGI. The CDR3 is 14 residues long. V lost 6 bases to trimming and J lost 3 bases; unmatched junction nucleotides: 2.